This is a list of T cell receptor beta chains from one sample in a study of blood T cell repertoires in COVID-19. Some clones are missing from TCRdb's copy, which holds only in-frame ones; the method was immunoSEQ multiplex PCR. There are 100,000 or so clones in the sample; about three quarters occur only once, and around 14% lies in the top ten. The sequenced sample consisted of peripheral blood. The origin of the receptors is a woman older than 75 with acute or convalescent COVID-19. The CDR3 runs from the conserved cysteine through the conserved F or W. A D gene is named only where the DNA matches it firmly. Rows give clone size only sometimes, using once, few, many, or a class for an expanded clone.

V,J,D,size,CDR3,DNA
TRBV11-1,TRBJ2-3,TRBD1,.,CASSHRGLTDTQYF,TGTGCCAGCAGTCACAGGGGCCTCACAGATACGCAGTATTTT
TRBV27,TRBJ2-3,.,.,CASSGPFTSSTQYF,TGTGCCAGCAGTGGGCCCTTCACGTCATCTACGCAGTATTTT
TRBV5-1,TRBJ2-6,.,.,CASNGVLGANVLTF,TGCGCCAGCAACGGGGTACTTGGGGCCAACGTCCTGACTTTC
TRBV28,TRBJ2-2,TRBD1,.,CASSSGQGYTGELFF,TGTGCCAGCAGCTCGGGACAGGGATACACCGGGGAGCTGTTTTTT
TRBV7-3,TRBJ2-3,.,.,CASSLRGSGADTQYF,TGTGCCAGCAGCTTAAGGGGGTCAGGGGCAGATACGCAGTATTTT
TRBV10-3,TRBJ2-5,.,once,CAISESRETQYF,TGTGCCATCAGTGAGAGTAGAGAGACCCAGTACTTC
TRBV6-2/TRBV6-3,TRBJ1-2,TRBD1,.,CASSRTGVLYGYTF,TGTGCCAGCAGTCGGACAGGGGTACTATATGGCTACACCTTC
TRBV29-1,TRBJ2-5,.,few,CSLATAVGTQYF,TGCAGCCTCGCAACGGCGGTCGGGACCCAGTACTTC
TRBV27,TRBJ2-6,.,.,CASSLWGAGANVLTF,TGTGCCAGCAGTTTATGGGGAGCTGGGGCCAACGTCCTGACTTTC
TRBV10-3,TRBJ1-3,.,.,CAISGDVLLTRGTIYF,TGTGCCATCAGTGGGGATGTACTGCTAACTCGAGGGACCATATATTTT
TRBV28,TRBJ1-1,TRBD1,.,CASSSPGQGNTEAFF,TGTGCCAGCAGTTCGCCGGGACAGGGGAACACTGAAGCTTTCTTT
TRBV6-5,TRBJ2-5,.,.,CASSLGQSQETQYF,TGTGCCAGCAGTCTAGGACAGAGCCAAGAGACCCAGTACTTC
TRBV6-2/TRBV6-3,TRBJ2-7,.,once,CASSSESYEQYF,TGTGCCAGCAGCTCAGAAAGCTACGAGCAGTACTTC
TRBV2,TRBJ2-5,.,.,CASRGVLGAQETQYF,TGTGCCAGCAGAGGAGTTCTGGGGGCCCAAGAGACCCAGTACTTC
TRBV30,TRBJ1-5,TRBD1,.,CAWSGQGIYNQPQHF,TGTGCCTGGAGTGGACAGGGTATATACAATCAGCCCCAGCATTTT
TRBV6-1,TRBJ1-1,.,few,CASSSRGANTEAFF,TGTGCCAGCAGTAGCCGGGGGGCGAACACTGAAGCTTTCTTT
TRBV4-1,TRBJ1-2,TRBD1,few,CASSLAPRQGDGYTF,TGCGCCAGCAGCCTAGCGCCGCGACAGGGAGATGGCTACACCTTC
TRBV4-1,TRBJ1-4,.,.,CASSQDVWPDEKLFF,TGCGCCAGCAGCCAAGACGTGTGGCCTGATGAAAAACTGTTTTTT
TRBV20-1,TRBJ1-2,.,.,CSAPLLYGYTF,TGCAGTGCCCCTTTACTCTATGGCTACACCTTC
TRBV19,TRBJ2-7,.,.,CASSLTGGTVSYEQYF,TGTGCCAGTAGTCTTACGGGGGGGACAGTCTCCTACGAGCAGTACTTC
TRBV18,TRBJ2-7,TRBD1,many,CASSLRQGEDEQYF,TGTGCCAGCTCACTTCGACAGGGGGAGGACGAGCAGTACTTC
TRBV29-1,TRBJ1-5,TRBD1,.,CSVVGQVGQPQHF,TGCAGCGTCGTCGGACAGGTTGGTCAGCCCCAGCATTTT
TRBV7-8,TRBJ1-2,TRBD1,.,CASSVRTGERVF,TGTGCCAGCAGCGTAAGGACAGGAGAGCGAGTATTC
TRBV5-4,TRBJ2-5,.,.,CASSPPGTRGGTQYF,TGTGCCAGCAGCCCCCCGGGAACTAGGGGAGGGACCCAGTACTTC
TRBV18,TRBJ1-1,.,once,CASSGQNTEAFF,TGTGCCAGCTCGGGACAAAATACTGAAGCTTTCTTT
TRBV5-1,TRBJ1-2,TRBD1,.,CASGEQGANYGYTF,TGCGCCAGCGGCGAACAGGGGGCAAACTATGGCTACACCTTC
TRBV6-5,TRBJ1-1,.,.,CASGRFSGTEAFF,TGTGCCAGCGGGAGATTTTCGGGCACTGAAGCTTTCTTT
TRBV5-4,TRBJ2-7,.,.,CASSLVPRDTSYEQYF,TGTGCCAGCAGCTTGGTCCCCCGGGACACTTCCTACGAGCAGTACTTC
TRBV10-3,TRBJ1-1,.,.,CAIRVSNTEAFF,TGTGCCATCCGGGTTTCGAACACTGAAGCTTTCTTT
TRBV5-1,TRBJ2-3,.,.,CASSRPGEDTQYF,TGCGCCAGCAGCCGTCCAGGGGAAGATACGCAGTATTTT
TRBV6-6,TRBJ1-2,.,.,CASSYSTNYGYTF,TGTGCCAGCAGTTACTCGACAAATTATGGCTACACCTTC
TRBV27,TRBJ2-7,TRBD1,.,CASSLQDDRVSYEQYF,TGTGCCAGCAGTTTACAAGATGACAGGGTCTCCTACGAGCAGTACTTC
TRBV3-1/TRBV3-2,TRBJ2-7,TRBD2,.,CASSQHVTSGGAYEQYF,TGTGCCAGCAGCCAACACGTGACTAGCGGGGGGGCCTACGAGCAGTACTTC
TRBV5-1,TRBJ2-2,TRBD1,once,CASGTGGNTGELFF,TGCGCCAGTGGGACAGGGGGCAACACCGGGGAGCTGTTTTTT
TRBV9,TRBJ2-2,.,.,CASSVTADTVGELFF,TGTGCCAGCAGCGTAACCGCGGACACCGTAGGGGAGCTGTTTTTT
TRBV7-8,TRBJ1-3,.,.,CASSSRDTSSGNTIYF,TGTGCCAGCAGCAGCCGGGACACCTCCTCTGGAAACACCATATATTTT
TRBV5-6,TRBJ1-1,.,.,CASSSLGGRGMNTEAFF,TGTGCCAGCAGCTCCTTGGGGGGAAGGGGTATGAACACTGAAGCTTTCTTT
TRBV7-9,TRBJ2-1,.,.,CASSPSLGGDFQNEQFF,TGTGCCAGCAGCCCCTCCCTTGGCGGGGACTTTCAAAATGAGCAGTTCTTC
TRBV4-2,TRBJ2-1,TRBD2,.,CASSRLKAGGRDEQFF,TGTGCCAGCAGCCGACTGAAAGCGGGGGGGCGCGATGAGCAGTTCTTC
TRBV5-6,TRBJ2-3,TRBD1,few,CASSSTQGTDTQYF,TGTGCCAGCAGCAGTACACAGGGGACAGATACGCAGTATTTT
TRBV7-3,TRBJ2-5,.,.,CASSLGPGETQYF,TGTGCCAGCAGCTTAGGCCCGGGGGAGACCCAGTACTTC